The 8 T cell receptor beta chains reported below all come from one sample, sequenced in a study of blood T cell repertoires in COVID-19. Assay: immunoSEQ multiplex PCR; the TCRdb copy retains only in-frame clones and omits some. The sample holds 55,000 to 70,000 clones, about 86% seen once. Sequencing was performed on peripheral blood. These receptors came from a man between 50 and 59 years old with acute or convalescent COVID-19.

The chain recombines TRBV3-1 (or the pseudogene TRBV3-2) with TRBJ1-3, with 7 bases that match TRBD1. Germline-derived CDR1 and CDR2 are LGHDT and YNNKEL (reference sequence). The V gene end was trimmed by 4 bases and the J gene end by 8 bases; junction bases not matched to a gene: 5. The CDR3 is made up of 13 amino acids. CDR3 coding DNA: TGTGCCAGCAGCCCTACAGGGGTGGACACCATATATTTT. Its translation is CASSPTGVDTIYF.

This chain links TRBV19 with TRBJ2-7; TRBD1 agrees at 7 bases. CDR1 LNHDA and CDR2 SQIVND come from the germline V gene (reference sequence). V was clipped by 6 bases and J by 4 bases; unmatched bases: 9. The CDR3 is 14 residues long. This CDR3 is CASSRQGKGYEQYF. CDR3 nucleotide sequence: TGTGCCAGTAGCCGACAGGGAAAGGGGTACGAGCAGTACTTC.

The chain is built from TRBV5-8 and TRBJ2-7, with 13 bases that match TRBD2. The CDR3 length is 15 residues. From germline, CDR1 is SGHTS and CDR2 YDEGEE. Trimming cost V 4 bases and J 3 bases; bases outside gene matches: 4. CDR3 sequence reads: CASSKGLAGNYEQYF. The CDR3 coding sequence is TGTGCCAGCAGCAAGGGACTAGCGGGGAACTACGAGCAGTACTTC.

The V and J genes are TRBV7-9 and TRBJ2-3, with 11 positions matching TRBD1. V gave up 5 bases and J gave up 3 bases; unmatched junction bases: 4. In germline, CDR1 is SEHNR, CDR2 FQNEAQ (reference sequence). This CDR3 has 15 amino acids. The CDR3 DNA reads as TGTGCCAGCAGCCGGACAGGGGGCGCAACAGATACGCAGTATTTT. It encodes CASSRTGGATDTQYF.

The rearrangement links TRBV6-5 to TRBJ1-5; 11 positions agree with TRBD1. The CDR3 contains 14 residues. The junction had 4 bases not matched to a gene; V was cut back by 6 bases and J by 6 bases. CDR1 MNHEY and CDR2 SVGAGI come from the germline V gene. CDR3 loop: CASSRGQGVQPQHF. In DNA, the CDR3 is TGTGCCAGCAGCCGGGGACAGGGGGTTCAGCCCCAGCATTTT.

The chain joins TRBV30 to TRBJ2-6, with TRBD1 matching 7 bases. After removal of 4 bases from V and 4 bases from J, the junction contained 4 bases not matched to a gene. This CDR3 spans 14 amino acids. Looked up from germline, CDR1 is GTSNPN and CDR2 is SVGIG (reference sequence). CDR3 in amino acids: CAWIDRAGANVLTF. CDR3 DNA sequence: TGTGCCTGGATAGACAGGGCAGGGGCCAACGTCCTGACTTTC.

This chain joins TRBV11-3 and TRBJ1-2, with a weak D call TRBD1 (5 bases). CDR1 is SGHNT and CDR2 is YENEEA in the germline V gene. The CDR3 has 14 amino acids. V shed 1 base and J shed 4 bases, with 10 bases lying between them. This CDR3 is CASSLGEGPYGYTF. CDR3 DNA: TGTGCCAGCAGCTTAGGGGAGGGGCCCTATGGCTACACCTTC. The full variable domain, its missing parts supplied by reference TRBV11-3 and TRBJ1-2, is EAGVVQSPRYKIIEKKQPVAFWCNPISGHNTLYWYLQNLGQGPELLIRYENEEAVDDSQLPKDRFSAERLKGVDSTLKIQPAELGDSAVYLCASSLGEGPYGYTFGSGTRLTVV.

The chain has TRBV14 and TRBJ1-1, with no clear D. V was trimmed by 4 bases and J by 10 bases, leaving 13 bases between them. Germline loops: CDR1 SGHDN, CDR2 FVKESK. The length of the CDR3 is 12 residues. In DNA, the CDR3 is TGTGCCAGCAGCCCCGGGAGGTTAGGAGCTTTCTTT. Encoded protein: CASSPGRLGAFF.